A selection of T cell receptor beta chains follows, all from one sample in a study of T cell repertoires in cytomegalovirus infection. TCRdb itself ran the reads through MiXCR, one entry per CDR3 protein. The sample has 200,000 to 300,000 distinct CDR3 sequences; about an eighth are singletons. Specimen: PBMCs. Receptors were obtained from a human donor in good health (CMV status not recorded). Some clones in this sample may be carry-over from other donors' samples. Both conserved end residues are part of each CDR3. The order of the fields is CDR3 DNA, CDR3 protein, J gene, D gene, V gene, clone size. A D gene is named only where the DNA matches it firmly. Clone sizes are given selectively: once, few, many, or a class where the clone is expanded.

CDR3nt: TGTGCCAGCGGGGCCCCGGCCCACAATGAGCAGTTCTTC; CDR3aa: CASGAPAHNEQFF; j_gene: TRBJ2-1; d_gene: .; v_gene: TRBV9; abundance: few
CDR3nt: TGTGCCAGCAGGGACAGCCTTAATTCACCCCTCCACTTT; CDR3aa: CASRDSLNSPLHF; j_gene: TRBJ1-6; d_gene: .; v_gene: TRBV2; abundance: few
CDR3nt: TGTGCCAGCAGTCAAGGGTTAGGCTACACCTTC; CDR3aa: CASSQGLGYTF; j_gene: TRBJ1-2; d_gene: .; v_gene: TRBV6-4; abundance: .
CDR3nt: TGTGCCAGCAGTTCTTTCCGGGACAGGGGCGAGCAGTTCTTC; CDR3aa: CASSSFRDRGEQFF; j_gene: TRBJ2-1; d_gene: TRBD1; v_gene: TRBV6-2/TRBV6-3; abundance: few
CDR3nt: TGTGCCTCCAGGGCGGTGAACACTGAAGCTTTCTTT; CDR3aa: CASRAVNTEAFF; j_gene: TRBJ1-1; d_gene: .; v_gene: TRBV6-5; abundance: many
CDR3nt: TGTGCCAGCACCGGAGGGCAGCGGGGTGAGCAGTTCTTC; CDR3aa: CASTGGQRGEQFF; j_gene: TRBJ2-1; d_gene: TRBD2; v_gene: TRBV6-2/TRBV6-3; abundance: many
CDR3nt: TGTGCCAGCAGCTTAGGATTAGTAGGCCCGAACACTGAAGCTTTCTTT; CDR3aa: CASSLGLVGPNTEAFF; j_gene: TRBJ1-1; d_gene: .; v_gene: TRBV7-9; abundance: many
CDR3nt: TGTGCCAGCAGCCCAGTGTGGGCTGACAGGGTGAGCGTTTCGGCCGGGGAGCTGTTTTTT; CDR3aa: CASSPVWADRVSVSAGELFF; j_gene: TRBJ2-2; d_gene: TRBD1; v_gene: TRBV5-5; abundance: few
CDR3nt: TGTGCCAGCAGCGGACAAGTGGGGCTCGATAACATTCAGTACTTC; CDR3aa: CASSGQVGLDNIQYF; j_gene: TRBJ2-4; d_gene: .; v_gene: TRBV7-8; abundance: many
CDR3nt: TGCAGTGCTCGGATATTCATCGGGACCCTATACAATGAGCAGTTCTTC; CDR3aa: CSARIFIGTLYNEQFF; j_gene: TRBJ2-1; d_gene: .; v_gene: TRBV20-1; abundance: .
CDR3nt: TGCAGCGTTGGTACAGGGTCATGGGCTGGAAACACCATATATTTT; CDR3aa: CSVGTGSWAGNTIYF; j_gene: TRBJ1-3; d_gene: .; v_gene: TRBV29-1; abundance: .
CDR3nt: TGTGCCAGCAGTGAACAGGATGTAGGGACCGGGGAGCTGTTTTTT; CDR3aa: CASSEQDVGTGELFF; j_gene: TRBJ2-2; d_gene: .; v_gene: TRBV2; abundance: few
CDR3nt: TGTGCCAGCATCCGGGGGCCCTCCTACAATGAGCAGTTCTTC; CDR3aa: CASIRGPSYNEQFF; j_gene: TRBJ2-1; d_gene: .; v_gene: TRBV2; abundance: .
CDR3nt: TGTGCCAGCAGCTTCGACAGGGGGACAGAGACCCAGTACTTC; CDR3aa: CASSFDRGTETQYF; j_gene: TRBJ2-5; d_gene: TRBD1; v_gene: TRBV7-6; abundance: few
CDR3nt: TGTGCCAGCAGATCCGGACAGGGAAGCACCTACGAGCAGTACTTC; CDR3aa: CASRSGQGSTYEQYF; j_gene: TRBJ2-7; d_gene: TRBD1; v_gene: TRBV6-6; abundance: .
CDR3nt: TGTGCCAGCAAGTCCCGCGGGGGGGTGGTAGATACGCAGTATTTT; CDR3aa: CASKSRGGVVDTQYF; j_gene: TRBJ2-3; d_gene: TRBD2; v_gene: TRBV11-2; abundance: many
CDR3nt: TGTGCCATCAGTGAGTCGACTGACACAGATACGCAGTATTTT; CDR3aa: CAISESTDTDTQYF; j_gene: TRBJ2-3; d_gene: .; v_gene: TRBV10-3; abundance: few
CDR3nt: TGCGCCAGCAGCCAAGATCCAAGTCAGCCCCAGCATTTT; CDR3aa: CASSQDPSQPQHF; j_gene: TRBJ1-5; d_gene: .; v_gene: TRBV4-1; abundance: few
CDR3nt: TGTGCCAGCAGCTTAGTCAGCCTCACCACAGATACGCAGTATTTT; CDR3aa: CASSLVSLTTDTQYF; j_gene: TRBJ2-3; d_gene: .; v_gene: TRBV7-9; abundance: few
CDR3nt: TGCAGTGCTAGCCTGCTTGCCGGGAAAAAAGAGACCCAGTACTTC; CDR3aa: CSASLLAGKKETQYF; j_gene: TRBJ2-5; d_gene: .; v_gene: TRBV20-1; abundance: .
CDR3nt: TGTGCCAGCAGCTTAGTATTGGAGAACACTGAAGCTTTCTTT; CDR3aa: CASSLVLENTEAFF; j_gene: TRBJ1-1; d_gene: .; v_gene: TRBV7-6; abundance: few
CDR3nt: TGCAGTGCTAGAGTGACCCAGCCCGGGGAGCTGTTTTTT; CDR3aa: CSARVTQPGELFF; j_gene: TRBJ2-2; d_gene: .; v_gene: TRBV20-1; abundance: .
CDR3nt: TGTGCCAGCAGCTTTAGGGGTAACGAGCAGTACTTC; CDR3aa: CASSFRGNEQYF; j_gene: TRBJ2-7; d_gene: .; v_gene: TRBV7-9; abundance: many
CDR3nt: TGTGCCAGCAGTCTAGCGGAGAGGTGGGCCAAAAACATTCAGTACTTC; CDR3aa: CASSLAERWAKNIQYF; j_gene: TRBJ2-4; d_gene: TRBD2; v_gene: TRBV7-8; abundance: .
CDR3nt: TGCAGCGTTGAAGGGACAGGGCCCTACGAGCAGTACTTC; CDR3aa: CSVEGTGPYEQYF; j_gene: TRBJ2-7; d_gene: TRBD1; v_gene: TRBV29-1; abundance: .
CDR3nt: TGTGCCAGCGGACAGGCTGCTGAAGCTTTCTTT; CDR3aa: CASGQAAEAFF; j_gene: TRBJ1-1; d_gene: TRBD1; v_gene: TRBV7-9; abundance: .
CDR3nt: TGTGCCAGCAGCCTGGGGCAGGAATTTTATGGCTACACCTTC; CDR3aa: CASSLGQEFYGYTF; j_gene: TRBJ1-2; d_gene: .; v_gene: TRBV6-1; abundance: many
CDR3nt: TGTGCCAGCAGCTTGGGCCAGGGACCCGGGGAGCTGTTTTTT; CDR3aa: CASSLGQGPGELFF; j_gene: TRBJ2-2; d_gene: .; v_gene: TRBV7-3; abundance: many
CDR3nt: TGCAGTGCTAGAGATGGGACTAGCCTCTCCGAGACCCAGTACTTC; CDR3aa: CSARDGTSLSETQYF; j_gene: TRBJ2-5; d_gene: TRBD2; v_gene: TRBV20-1; abundance: .
CDR3nt: TGTGCCAGTGTTGACTTGGGACAGGGCGTCACAGATACGCAGTATTTT; CDR3aa: CASVDLGQGVTDTQYF; j_gene: TRBJ2-3; d_gene: TRBD1; v_gene: TRBV28; abundance: .
CDR3nt: TGTGCCAGCAGCTTAAGCGGTCCTGGAGAGCAGTACTTC; CDR3aa: CASSLSGPGEQYF; j_gene: TRBJ2-7; d_gene: .; v_gene: TRBV5-6; abundance: .
CDR3nt: TGCGCCAGCAGCTTGGAGGGTGTTGGGGGACCCTACGAGCAGTACTTC; CDR3aa: CASSLEGVGGPYEQYF; j_gene: TRBJ2-7; d_gene: .; v_gene: TRBV5-1; abundance: .
CDR3nt: TGTGCCAGCAGCCTTACGCTTGTCGGAGCTGGGGATACGCAGTATTTT; CDR3aa: CASSLTLVGAGDTQYF; j_gene: TRBJ2-3; d_gene: .; v_gene: TRBV6-2/TRBV6-3; abundance: many
CDR3nt: TGCAGCGTAGATGGACTAGCGGGGGGCTACTCCTACAATGAGCAGTTCTTC; CDR3aa: CSVDGLAGGYSYNEQFF; j_gene: TRBJ2-1; d_gene: TRBD2; v_gene: TRBV29-1; abundance: .
CDR3nt: TGTGCCAGCAGCTTGGTAGCGGGAGGGCACCGCGAGCAGTACTTC; CDR3aa: CASSLVAGGHREQYF; j_gene: TRBJ2-7; d_gene: TRBD2; v_gene: TRBV7-2; abundance: many
CDR3nt: TGCAGCGTTGAAGTGTCCGGGGGCAACTCCTACGAGCAGTACTTC; CDR3aa: CSVEVSGGNSYEQYF; j_gene: TRBJ2-7; d_gene: .; v_gene: TRBV29-1; abundance: many
CDR3nt: TGCAGTGCTTCCCGGACTAGCGGGGGGGCAAAGGAGCAGTTCTTC; CDR3aa: CSASRTSGGAKEQFF; j_gene: TRBJ2-1; d_gene: TRBD2; v_gene: TRBV20-1; abundance: .
CDR3nt: TGTGCCAGCAGTGTCGACGTACTCTACGAGCAGTACTTC; CDR3aa: CASSVDVLYEQYF; j_gene: TRBJ2-7; d_gene: .; v_gene: TRBV2; abundance: few
CDR3nt: TGTGCCAGCAGTGGGACAACAGGGCATCAGCCCCAGCATTTT; CDR3aa: CASSGTTGHQPQHF; j_gene: TRBJ1-5; d_gene: .; v_gene: TRBV28; abundance: .
CDR3nt: TGCAGTGCTAGAGTCAGGAGGCAGGGGGAGCAGTACTTC; CDR3aa: CSARVRRQGEQYF; j_gene: TRBJ2-7; d_gene: .; v_gene: TRBV20-1; abundance: few
CDR3nt: TGCAGTGCTAGAGCTAGGGTGGGAGCAGCGTGGCCCCAGCATTTT; CDR3aa: CSARARVGAAWPQHF; j_gene: TRBJ1-5; d_gene: .; v_gene: TRBV20-1; abundance: .
CDR3nt: TGTGCCAGCAGCTTACAGGGAGGGGCCCTCTACGAGCAGTACTTC; CDR3aa: CASSLQGGALYEQYF; j_gene: TRBJ2-7; d_gene: .; v_gene: TRBV5-6; abundance: many
CDR3nt: TGTGCCACCGCCCTTACAGGGAGCTCCTACAATGAGCAGTTCTTC; CDR3aa: CATALTGSSYNEQFF; j_gene: TRBJ2-1; d_gene: .; v_gene: TRBV19; abundance: .
CDR3nt: TGTGCCAGCAGTTCGTGGGACACCGGGGCTGAAGCTTTCTTT; CDR3aa: CASSSWDTGAEAFF; j_gene: TRBJ1-1; d_gene: .; v_gene: TRBV25-1; abundance: .
CDR3nt: TGTGCCAGCAGTGAAGCTGTGTGGGGGGGGGTGCGAAGCTCCTACAATGAGCAGTTCTTC; CDR3aa: CASSEAVWGGVRSSYNEQFF; j_gene: TRBJ2-1; d_gene: TRBD2; v_gene: TRBV2; abundance: .
CDR3nt: TGTGCCAGCAACTCGGGACCGGCTTCCAACAATGAGCAGTTCTTC; CDR3aa: CASNSGPASNNEQFF; j_gene: TRBJ2-1; d_gene: .; v_gene: TRBV5-4; abundance: few
CDR3nt: TGTGCCAGCAGCCCCGAGATCGCGGGAGGGACAGATACGCAGTATTTT; CDR3aa: CASSPEIAGGTDTQYF; j_gene: TRBJ2-3; d_gene: TRBD2; v_gene: TRBV5-5; abundance: few
CDR3nt: TGTGCCAGTATCGAACAGGGGAATCAGCCCCAGCATTTT; CDR3aa: CASIEQGNQPQHF; j_gene: TRBJ1-5; d_gene: TRBD1; v_gene: TRBV19; abundance: .